The present entry profiles one TCR beta chain with its context. Germline assignment: CDR1 MNHEY and CDR2 SVGEGT. This CDR3 spans 17 amino acids. Trimming cost V 2 bases and J 6 bases; bases outside gene matches: 7. This sample is part of a study of blood T cell repertoires in COVID-19. Study-level information: Sources were T cells, B-cell-depleted T cells, or PBMCs; the material itself was cDNA or gDNA.

Authors' methods: Amplification of reference gene primers provided the estimated nucleated cell counts. The method was immunoSEQ multiplex PCR; TCRdb's version includes in-frame clones alone and lacks a portion of them. V, J and clone size are taken as reported in that table, and D and trimming were inferred from the DNA itself. The data contain roughly 120,000 clones, around 80% of them singletons. Sequenced sample: peripheral blood. This TCR was sampled from a man in his 70s with acute or convalescent COVID-19. This chain connects TRBV6-2 or TRBV6-3 to TRBJ2-3; 14 bases line up with TRBD2. The CDR3 DNA sequence: TGTGCCAGCAGTTACCCAGGGACTAGCGGGGGTAGGGATACGCAGTATTTT. Protein: CASSYPGTSGGRDTQYF.